The 3 T cell receptor beta chains below were found in one sample sequenced in a study. Treg sorting used a CD4+CD25+CD127-/low gate. TCRdb used MiXCR to reprocess the 5' RACE reads, holding one entry per CDR3 protein. The sample gives tens of thousands of distinct CDR3 sequences, roughly 22% of which show up once; 4.3% is in the top ten. The source material was Tregs sorted from a lymph node. The origin of the receptors is a female donor with breast cancer.

In this sample, this clonotype turned up many times. The rearrangement uses TRBV9 and TRBJ2-1, with 12 bases matching TRBD1. CDR3 length: 16 residues. V trimming: 3 bases; J trimming: 4 bases; junction bases outside the gene matches: 5. The V gene's germline CDR1 is SGDLS and CDR2 YYNGEE. In nucleotides, the CDR3 is TGTGCCAGCAGCGAGGGGACAGGGGGCATGTACAATGAGCAGTTCTTC. Translating it yields CASSEGTGGMYNEQFF.

V is TRBV6-5 and J is TRBJ2-5; the D call may be TRBD1 or TRBD2 (5 bases each). Per the germline V gene, CDR1 is MNHEY and CDR2 is SVGAGI. V lost 6 bases and J lost 5, with 22 bases in between. The CDR3 covers 16 residues. This CDR3 reads CASREPPGSRVETQYF. Here the CDR3 DNA reads TGTGCCAGCAGGGAACCACCGGGATCCAGGGTGGAGACCCAGTACTTC.

Ten or more counts support this clonotype. The chain combines TRBV4-1 with TRBJ1-2; 7 nucleotides agree with TRBD1. CDR1 MGHRA and CDR2 YSYEKL come from the germline V gene. The CDR3 runs 14 residues. The trim removed 1 base at V and 6 bases at J, leaving 5 bases unmatched. The CDR3 sequence: CASSQVDRVDGYTF. The DNA for the CDR3 is TGCGCCAGCAGCCAAGTCGACAGGGTGGATGGCTACACCTTC.